This T cell receptor beta chain was identified in a study of blood T cell repertoires in COVID-19. In the study overall: The samples span acute and convalescent COVID-19 from the United States, Italy and Spain. From T cells, B-cell-depleted T cells, or PBMCs came the material, which was cDNA or gDNA.

CDR3 size: 13 residues. The germline CDR1 and CDR2 sequences are SNHLY and FYNNEI. The junction had 8 bases not matched to a gene; V was cut back by 10 bases and J by 5 bases. During active infection, Seattle patients enrolled and were then monitored through disease. Methods used by the authors: Cell counts per sample came from amplifying reference gene primers. Sequenced by immunoSEQ multiplex PCR; TCRdb stores in-frame clones only, minus some. That table gives V, J and clone size, and the DNA gave D and trimming. Of hundreds of thousands of clones in the sample, around 88% were seen once. The sample consisted of peripheral blood. The source is a woman between 45 and 65 years old with COVID-19, enrolled during active disease. The chain has TRBV2 and TRBJ1-1; the match to TRBD1 covers 9 bases. CDR3 residues: CATLGQGRTEAFF. The CDR3 nucleotides read TGTGCCACTTTGGGACAGGGAAGGACTGAAGCTTTCTTT.